One sample yielded the 11 T cell receptor beta chains listed below, sequenced in a study of blood T cell repertoires in COVID-19. Some clones are missing from TCRdb's copy, which holds only in-frame ones; the method was immunoSEQ multiplex PCR. The data show about 160,000 clones, around 83% seen once. The sequencing sample was made of peripheral blood. These TCRs come from a man aged 65 to 79 who had recovered from COVID-19.

V is TRBV5-4 and J is TRBJ1-1; TRBD1 matches at 7 bases. The CDR3 covers 16 residues. The V gene's germline CDR1 is SGHNT and CDR2 YYREEE (reference sequence). V gave up 0 bases and J gave up 0 bases; unmatched junction bases: 5. CDR3 nucleotide sequence: TGTGCCAGCAGCTTGGCCGGGACAGTCATGAACACTGAAGCTTTCTTT. Its protein is CASSLAGTVMNTEAFF.

The genes are TRBV30 and TRBJ2-1; 8 bases match TRBD2. Germline CDR1 reads GTSNPN; CDR2 reads SVGIG (reference sequence). V was clipped by 2 bases and J by 8 bases; unmatched bases: 5. The CDR3 covers 13 residues. CDR3 loop: CAWSRTGGDEQFF. The CDR3 DNA follows: TGTGCCTGGAGTCGGACGGGGGGGGATGAGCAGTTCTTC.

V usage is TRBV19 and J usage is TRBJ1-5; the D is unclear. The CDR3 sequence is 16 residues long. Germline CDR1 reads LNHDA; CDR2 reads SQIVND (reference sequence). Trimming removed 1 base at V and 0 bases at J, with 10 bases between. CDR3 sequence (DNA): TGTGCCAGTAGTATAGGAGGCGGTCCTAGCAATCAGCCCCAGCATTTT. Protein: CASSIGGGPSNQPQHF. Full variable domain (remainder filled in from reference TRBV19 and TRBJ1-5): DGGITQSPKYLFRKEGQNVTLSCEQNLNHDAMYWYRQDPGQGLRLIYYSQIVNDFQKGDIAEGYSVSREKKESFPLTVTSAQKNPTAFYLCASSIGGGPSNQPQHFGDGTRLSIL.

The chain combines TRBV6-5 with TRBJ1-5; maybe TRBD1 (6 bases). In germline, CDR1 is MNHEY, CDR2 SVGAGI. The CDR3 length is 13 residues. The V end lost 5 bases, the J end lost 7 bases, and 12 bases lay between the germline ends. CDR3 amino acids: CASSPQGNQPQHF. In DNA form, the CDR3 reads TGTGCCAGCAGTCCGCAGGGGAACCAGCCCCAGCATTTT.

Only a few counts were recorded for this clone. This chain uses TRBV5-4 with TRBJ2-2; 8 nucleotides agree with TRBD2. V trimming: 4 bases; J trimming: 6 bases; junction bases outside the gene matches: 11. This CDR3 is 16 amino acids long. CDR1 is SGHNT, CDR2 YYREEE, per germline (reference sequence). As DNA, the CDR3 is TGTGCCAGCAGCCAAAGCGGGAGAGTCGATTCCGGGGAGCTGTTTTTT. This encodes CASSQSGRVDSGELFF.

This rearrangement joins TRBV10-1 to TRBJ2-3; D call uncertain. The V and J ends lost 0 bases and 5 bases respectively, with 9 bases between them. The CDR3 has 14 residues. From germline, CDR1 is WNHNN and CDR2 SYGVQD (reference sequence). The CDR3, as DNA: TGCGCCAGCAGTGAGTCCGGAGTTCAAGATACGCAGTATTTT. The encoded protein is CASSESGVQDTQYF.

The genes are TRBV5-4 and TRBJ2-1, with 8 bases aligning to TRBD1. Germline values: CDR1 SGHNT, CDR2 YYREEE (reference sequence). The CDR3 consists of 19 residues. V lost 0 bases to trimming and J lost 3 bases; unmatched junction nucleotides: 14. In nucleotides, the CDR3 is TGTGCCAGCAGCTTGGCCGCACAGGGGGTCGCTCCCAACTACAATGAGCAGTTCTTC. Translated, it gives CASSLAAQGVAPNYNEQFF.

CDR3 DNA: TGTGCCAGTCATGACAGGGGCCGGGCTTTCTTT. Protein product: CASHDRGRAFF. The chain carries TRBV12-3 or TRBV12-4 and TRBJ1-1; 8 positions agree with TRBD1. Trimming cost V 9 bases and J 11 bases; bases outside gene matches: 8. This CDR3 spans 11 amino acids.

The chain combines TRBV19 with TRBJ2-3; 7 nucleotides match TRBD2. The CDR3 totals 14 residues. Germline CDR1 and CDR2: LNHDA and SQIVND (reference sequence). V shed 5 bases and J 4 bases; nucleotides not matched to a gene: 6. CDR3 bases: TGTGCCAGTAGTCATCAGCGGGAAGCAGATACGCAGTATTTT. This sequence encodes CASSHQREADTQYF.

The rearrangement joins TRBV4-1 to TRBJ1-5; D call uncertain. Trimming shortened V by 0 bases and J by 4 bases, and 4 bases separated the two germline ends. Germline-derived CDR1 and CDR2 are MGHRA and YSYEKL. This CDR3 has 13 amino acids. The CDR3 loop reads CASSQEENQPQHF. The CDR3 DNA reads TGCGCCAGCAGCCAAGAAGAGAATCAGCCCCAGCATTTT.

The CDR3 region is CASSLTGASQGYGYTF. CDR3 nucleotides: TGTGCCAGCAGTTTAACAGGGGCTTCACAGGGCTATGGCTACACCTTC. The V and J genes are TRBV27 and TRBJ1-2; 7 nucleotides agree with TRBD1. Germline V lookup: CDR1 MNHEY, CDR2 SMNVEV (reference sequence). Trimming cost V 2 bases and J 4 bases; bases outside gene matches: 10. There are 16 residues in the CDR3.